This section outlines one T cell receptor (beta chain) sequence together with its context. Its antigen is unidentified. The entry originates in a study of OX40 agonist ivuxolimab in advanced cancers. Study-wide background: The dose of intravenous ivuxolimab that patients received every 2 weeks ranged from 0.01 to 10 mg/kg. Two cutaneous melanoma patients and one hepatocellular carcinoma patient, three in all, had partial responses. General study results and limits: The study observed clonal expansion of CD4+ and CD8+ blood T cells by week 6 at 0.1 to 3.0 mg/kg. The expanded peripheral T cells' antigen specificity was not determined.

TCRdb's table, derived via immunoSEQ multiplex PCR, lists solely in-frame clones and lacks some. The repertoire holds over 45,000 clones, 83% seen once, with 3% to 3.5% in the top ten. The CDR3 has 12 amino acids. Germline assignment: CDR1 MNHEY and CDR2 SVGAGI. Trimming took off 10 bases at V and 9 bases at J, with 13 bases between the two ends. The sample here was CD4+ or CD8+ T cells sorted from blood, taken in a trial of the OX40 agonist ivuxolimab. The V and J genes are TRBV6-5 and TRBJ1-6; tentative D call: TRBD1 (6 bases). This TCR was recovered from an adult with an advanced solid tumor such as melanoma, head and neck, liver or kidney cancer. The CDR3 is CATGGQFSPLHF. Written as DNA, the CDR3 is TGTGCCACCGGGGGACAATTTTCACCCCTCCACTTT.